Following are 32 T cell receptor beta chains from one sample sequenced in a study of cytomegalovirus exposure and HLA in healthy donors. PCR involved 60 Vbeta and 13 Jbeta primers. TCRdb's table, derived via immunoSEQ multiplex PCR, lists solely in-frame clones and lacks some. The repertoire holds under 150,000 clones, 70% to 80% seen once, with 1.8% in the top ten. Source material: PBMCs. Receptor source: a female donor in good health and CMV-seropositive.

V is TRBV6-5 and J is TRBJ1-6; the D is unclear. V lost 2 bases to trimming and J lost 11 bases, with 10 bases between them. CDR3 length: 13 residues. From germline, CDR1 is MNHEY and CDR2 SVGAGI. The CDR3 region has the DNA TGTGCCAGCAGTTACGGGTCGCGGGCACCCCTCCACTTT. It encodes CASSYGSRAPLHF.

V is TRBV18 and J is TRBJ2-6; weak D call: TRBD1 (5 bases). CDR3 length equals 18 residues. With 3 bases removed from V and 0 bases from J, the gap between germline ends came to 15 bases. From germline, CDR1 is KGHSH and CDR2 LQKENI. The CDR3, as DNA: TGTGCCAGCTCACCCGTCCCTACAGGCCACTCTGGGGCCAACGTCCTGACTTTC. This encodes CASSPVPTGHSGANVLTF. The full variable domain, completed using reference TRBV18 and TRBJ2-6, is NAGVMQNPRHLVRRRGQEARLRCSPMKGHSHVYWYRQLPEEGLKFMVYLQKENIIDESGMPKERFSAEFPKEGPSILRIQQVVRGDSAAYFCASSPVPTGHSGANVLTFGAGSRLTVL.

This chain connects TRBV7-9 to TRBJ1-2; TRBD1 matches at 10 bases. The CDR3 extends over 16 amino acids. The V segment lost 0 bases and the J segment 2 bases; nucleotides outside the gene matches: 3. Germline-derived CDR1 and CDR2 are SEHNR and FQNEAQ (reference sequence). CDR3 region: CASSLARTGGNYGYTF. The CDR3 DNA is TGTGCCAGCAGCTTAGCTAGGACAGGGGGAAACTATGGCTACACCTTC.

This clone was detected a few times. The V and J genes are TRBV7-6 and TRBJ2-5; 7 bases are shared with TRBD2. Germline CDR1 SGHVS, CDR2 FNYEAQ. The CDR3 runs 18 residues. The V and J ends lost 0 bases and 4 bases, in that order; junction bases with no gene match: 14. The CDR3 coding sequence is TGTGCCAGCAGCTTAGCGGCCCTAGCGGTCAGTCGCGGAGAGACCCAGTACTTC. Its protein is CASSLAALAVSRGETQYF.

The chain carries TRBV19 and TRBJ2-1; TRBD2 matches 11 bases. Trimming at V came to 6 bases and at J to 9 bases, leaving 10 bases not matched to a gene. Germline CDR1 and CDR2: LNHDA and SQIVND (reference sequence). The CDR3 has 15 residues. As DNA, the CDR3 is TGTGCCAGTAGATCGGGCGCCCTAGCGGGAGGTGAGCAGTTCTTC. Translated, it gives CASRSGALAGGEQFF.

The chain employs TRBV5-1 and TRBJ2-7, with TRBD2 matching over 7 bases. CDR1 SGHRS and CDR2 YFSETQ come from the germline V gene. V dropped 4 bases and J dropped 5; count of bases not matched to a gene: 9. CDR3 length equals 14 residues. CDR3 bases: TGCGCCAGCAGCCGAGCGGGACCTTATGACGAGCAGTACTTC. Translated, it gives CASSRAGPYDEQYF.

The chain recombines TRBV6-5 with TRBJ2-4, with 12 bases identical to TRBD2. CDR3 length: 16 amino acids. CDR1 is MNHEY and CDR2 is SVGAGI in the germline V gene. After removal of 4 bases from V and 9 bases from J, the junction contained 10 bases not matched to a gene. CDR3 protein: CASSFRLAGAGTIQYF. The CDR3 DNA follows: TGTGCCAGCAGTTTCCGACTAGCGGGAGCGGGTACCATTCAGTACTTC.

The CDR3 DNA is TGTGCCAGCAGCCCCGACCCGGGCAATGAGCAGTTCTTC. This sequence encodes CASSPDPGNEQFF. This chain connects TRBV5-4 to TRBJ2-1; D gene unclear. Germline-derived CDR1 and CDR2 are SGHNT and YYREEE (reference sequence). Trimming removed 4 bases at V and 6 bases at J, with 11 bases between. This CDR3 comprises 13 residues.

This clone was counted a single time. V gene TRBV28 combines with J gene TRBJ1-6; D remains unclear. This CDR3 contains 14 residues. Germline CDR1 MDHEN, CDR2 SYDVKM. The ends were cut back, 7 bases at V and 4 bases at J, with 11 bases in the middle. In DNA form, the CDR3 reads TGTGCCAGCAATACGTACAGATATAATTCACCCCTCCACTTT. Translating gives CASNTYRYNSPLHF.

The rearrangement links TRBV5-1 to TRBJ1-1; a weak D match, TRBD1 (6 bases). Per the germline V gene, CDR1 is SGHRS and CDR2 is YFSETQ. The CDR3 runs to 16 residues. The V gene lost 2 bases and the J gene lost 4 bases, with 18 bases spanning the gap. CDR3 in DNA: TGCGCCAGCAGCTTTCGATTACAGGGTCTCGGCACTGAAGCTTTCTTT. It yields the protein CASSFRLQGLGTEAFF.

Only a few counts were recorded for this clone. This rearrangement joins TRBV11-1 to TRBJ2-5; D gene uncertain. There are 14 residues in the CDR3. V lost 2 bases, J lost 1 base, and 8 bases lay in between. Germline CDR1 is SGHAT and CDR2 is FQDESV (reference sequence). As DNA, the CDR3 is TGTGCCAGCAGCTTAATCTATCCCCAAGAGACCCAGTACTTC. Amino acid sequence: CASSLIYPQETQYF.

V and J are TRBV29-1 and TRBJ1-4; possibly TRBD1 for D (6 bases). V was clipped by 4 bases and J by 4 bases, with 16 bases between them. The CDR3 is 15 amino acids. Germline V gene lookup returns CDR1 SQVTM and CDR2 ANQGSEA. The CDR3 bases are TGCAGCGTTGCAGGTGGGGGCCTCTTTAATGAAAAACTGTTTTTT. Translating it yields CSVAGGGLFNEKLFF.

The chain joins TRBV5-1 to TRBJ2-3; 7 nucleotides line up with TRBD1. Per the germline V gene, CDR1 is SGHRS and CDR2 is YFSETQ. After removal of 0 bases from V and 4 bases from J, the junction contained 5 bases not matched to a gene. This CDR3 spans 15 amino acids. CDR3 bases: TGCGCCAGCAGCTTGGCAAGGGGGCAAGCAGATACGCAGTATTTT. Amino acids: CASSLARGQADTQYF.

This clone came up a few times. This chain connects TRBV2 to TRBJ2-3, with 10 positions matching TRBD2. Germline values: CDR1 SNHLY, CDR2 FYNNEI. After removal of 5 bases from V and 2 bases from J, the junction contained 7 bases not matched to a gene. The CDR3 length is 16 residues. CDR3 sequence: CASSKRTSGYTDTQYF. The CDR3 region has the DNA TGTGCCAGCAGTAAAAGGACTAGCGGTTACACAGATACGCAGTATTTT.

The chain links TRBV5-1 to TRBJ2-3, with D possibly TRBD1 on 6 matching bases. V was clipped by 5 bases and J by 3 bases, with 10 bases between them. Per germline, CDR1 SGHRS and CDR2 YFSETQ. The CDR3 is 13 residues long. CDR3 protein: CASSRQGTDTQYF. The CDR3 DNA sequence: TGCGCCAGCAGTAGGCAGGGGACAGATACGCAGTATTTT.

The chain recombines TRBV11-2 with TRBJ2-3; 9 nucleotides match TRBD2. CDR1 is SGHAT, CDR2 FQNNGV, per germline. Trimming took 2 bases from V and 14 from J; bases not matched to a gene: 8. The CDR3 covers 13 residues. The CDR3, as DNA: TGTGCCAGCAGCTTATACTTCGGGACTAGCCCGTATTTT. It yields the protein CASSLYFGTSPYF.

V is TRBV6-1 and J is TRBJ2-7; D perhaps matches TRBD2 (6 bases). The CDR3 contains 13 residues. Trimming left V 6 bases short and J 4 bases short, with 13 bases between. Germline V CDR1 and CDR2: MNHNS, SASEGT. The CDR3 loop is CASRREGGYEQYF. CDR3 nucleotides: TGTGCCAGCAGGCGGGAAGGAGGGTACGAGCAGTACTTC.

J is TRBJ2-1 and V is TRBV2; maybe TRBD2 (6 bases). Trimming left V 7 bases short and J 0 bases short, with 16 bases between. The germline V gene has CDR1 SNHLY and CDR2 FYNNEI. This CDR3 comprises 16 residues. In nucleotides, the CDR3 is TGTGCCAGCACTACCTCTAGCGCTAGCTCCTACAATGAGCAGTTCTTC. This sequence encodes CASTTSSASSYNEQFF.

The chain recombines TRBV5-5 with TRBJ2-1; 11 bases match TRBD2. This CDR3 spans 17 amino acids. Germline lookup yields CDR1 SGHKS and CDR2 YYEKEE (reference sequence). V lost 4 bases to trimming and J lost 8 bases; unmatched junction nucleotides: 14. CDR3 amino acids: CASSLGVGLAGSYEQFF. The CDR3 bases are TGTGCCAGCAGCCTGGGGGTTGGACTAGCGGGTTCTTATGAGCAGTTCTTC. The variable domain in full, completed from reference TRBV5-5 and TRBJ2-1, reads DAGVTQSPTHLIKTRGQQVTLRCSPISGHKSVSWYQQVLGQGPQFIFQYYEKEERGRGNFPDRFSARQFPNYSSELNVNALLLGDSALYLCASSLGVGLAGSYEQFFGPGTRLTVL.

The rearrangement uses TRBV7-3 and TRBJ2-1, with D possibly matching TRBD2 (5 bases). Germline loops: CDR1 SGHTA, CDR2 FQGTGA. The V gene lost 2 bases and the J gene lost 2 bases, with 13 bases spanning the gap. CDR3 length equals 16 residues. Here the CDR3 DNA reads TGTGCCAGCAGCTTATATCTGGACTCTCCCTACAATGAGCAGTTCTTC. This gives the protein CASSLYLDSPYNEQFF.

In its sample, this clone was seen once. V usage is TRBV5-1 and J usage is TRBJ2-1; the match to TRBD1 covers 11 bases. Germline CDR1 reads SGHRS; CDR2 reads YFSETQ. Losses at the gene ends were 5 bases for V and 6 bases for J; bases not matched to a gene: 13. This CDR3 region has 17 residues. CDR3 in DNA: TGCGCCAGCAGAGAGTTCGCCGGGACAGGGGGTTTCAATGAGCAGTTCTTC. This translates into CASREFAGTGGFNEQFF.

The chain combines TRBV27 with TRBJ2-3; 7 bases fit TRBD2. The CDR3 extends over 19 amino acids. The J segment lost 6 bases and the V segment lost 8 bases, leaving 26 bases of the junction unmatched. The V gene's germline CDR1 is MNHEY and CDR2 SMNVEV (reference sequence). The CDR3 region is CASGPSREVIRQDSDTQYF. In DNA form, the CDR3 reads TGTGCCAGCGGACCTAGCCGGGAGGTGATTCGTCAGGACTCGGATACGCAGTATTTT.

The chain couples TRBV28 to TRBJ2-7; no clear D gene. CDR1 and CDR2 (germline): MDHEN, SYDVKM. V lost 6 bases and J 4 bases, leaving 19 bases between the germline ends. The CDR3 contains 15 residues. The CDR3 coding sequence is TGTGCCAGCAGCCCATATTCAGGAATCCTTTACGAGCAGTACTTC. Encoded protein: CASSPYSGILYEQYF.

The rearrangement links TRBV2 to TRBJ2-5; the match to TRBD2 covers 10 bases. The closer fit of TRBJ2-7 to the DNA end suggests the J call may be wrong. This CDR3 region has 16 residues. Germline CDR1 reads SNHLY; CDR2 reads FYNNEI. In DNA, the CDR3 is TGTGCCAGCAGTGACGCTCTAGCGGGGGCTACCTACGAGCAGTACTTC. Protein product: CASSDALAGATYEQYF.

The V gene is TRBV27, the J gene TRBJ2-3; TRBD2 matches at 9 bases. CDR1 MNHEY and CDR2 SMNVEV come from the germline V gene (reference sequence). V trimming: 5 bases; J trimming: 1 base; junction bases outside the gene matches: 13. The CDR3 covers 18 residues. The CDR3 region has the DNA TGTGCCAGCAGTCCCCTAGGCGGGAGGGATTTAGGCACAGATACGCAGTATTTT. It yields the protein CASSPLGGRDLGTDTQYF.

The chain recombines TRBV30 with TRBJ2-7, with a possible D match to TRBD2 (6 bases). From germline, CDR1 is GTSNPN and CDR2 SVGIG (reference sequence). The CDR3 loop spans 14 amino acids. Trimming stripped 5 bases from V and 7 bases from J, with 21 bases between. Written as DNA, the CDR3 is TGTGCCTGGGCGCGGGGCGGACCGGCGGGGGAGCAGTACTTC. This encodes CAWARGGPAGEQYF. Combining the CDR3 with reference TRBV30 and TRBJ2-7 gives the whole variable domain SQTIHQWPATLVQPVGSPLSLECTVEGTSNPNLYWYRQAAGRGLQLLFYSVGIGQISSEVPQNLSASRPQDRQFILSSKKLLLSDSGFYLCAWARGGPAGEQYFGPGTRLTVT.

The chain has TRBV7-9 and TRBJ1-6; 8 bases map to TRBD1. Germline V lookup: CDR1 SEHNR, CDR2 FQNEAQ (reference sequence). The CDR3 sequence is 15 residues long. V lost 1 base and J lost 10; bases outside the gene matches: 6. The chain's CDR3 is CASSLEDREGSPLHF. In DNA form, the CDR3 reads TGTGCCAGCAGCTTAGAGGACAGGGAAGGGTCACCCCTCCACTTT.

A single count supports this clone. The CDR3: CASVQGSTDTQYF. DNA of the CDR3: TGTGCCAGTGTACAGGGGAGCACAGATACGCAGTATTTT. This chain links TRBV7-9 with TRBJ2-3, with TRBD1 matching 7 bases. The germline V gene encodes CDR1 SEHNR and CDR2 FQNEAQ (reference sequence). Trimming took 9 bases from V and 0 from J; bases not matched to a gene: 3. This CDR3 region has 13 residues.

The table lists this clone with a count of one. This chain joins TRBV6-1 and TRBJ2-7; 12 nucleotides align to TRBD2. The CDR3 is 15 residues long. Germline CDR1 reads MNHNS; CDR2 reads SASEGT. V shed 6 bases and J 2 bases; nucleotides not matched to a gene: 5. CDR3 DNA sequence: TGTGCCAGCAGCTCGACTAGCGGGAGACCCTACGAGCAGTACTTC. It codes for CASSSTSGRPYEQYF.

This CDR3 reads CATSRGGTGVETQYF. The CDR3 coding sequence is TGTGCCACCAGCAGAGGGGGGACAGGGGTTGAGACCCAGTACTTC. The chain has TRBV15 and TRBJ2-5; 10 nucleotides line up with TRBD1. Trimming cost V 1 base and J 5 bases; bases outside gene matches: 4. The CDR3 spans 15 residues. The V gene's germline CDR1 is LNHNV and CDR2 YYDKDF (reference sequence).

This clone was detected a few times. The chain has TRBV14 and TRBJ2-1, with D tentatively TRBD2 (6 bases). The V end was cut by 0 bases, the J end by 9 bases, with 9 bases between. CDR3 length: 13 residues. Germline V gene sequence: CDR1 SGHDN, CDR2 FVKESK. The CDR3 protein is CASSQDLATEQFF. The CDR3 coding sequence is TGTGCCAGCAGCCAAGATCTAGCGACTGAGCAGTTCTTC.

This clone was seen only once. The rearrangement joins TRBV10-2 to TRBJ2-7, with no clear D. V gave up 6 bases and J gave up 3 bases, with 6 bases separating them. Germline V gene data show CDR1 as WSHSY and CDR2 as SAAADI. This CDR3 has 11 residues. The CDR3 region is CASRANYEQYF. CDR3 nucleotides: TGCGCCAGCAGGGCCAACTACGAGCAGTACTTC.